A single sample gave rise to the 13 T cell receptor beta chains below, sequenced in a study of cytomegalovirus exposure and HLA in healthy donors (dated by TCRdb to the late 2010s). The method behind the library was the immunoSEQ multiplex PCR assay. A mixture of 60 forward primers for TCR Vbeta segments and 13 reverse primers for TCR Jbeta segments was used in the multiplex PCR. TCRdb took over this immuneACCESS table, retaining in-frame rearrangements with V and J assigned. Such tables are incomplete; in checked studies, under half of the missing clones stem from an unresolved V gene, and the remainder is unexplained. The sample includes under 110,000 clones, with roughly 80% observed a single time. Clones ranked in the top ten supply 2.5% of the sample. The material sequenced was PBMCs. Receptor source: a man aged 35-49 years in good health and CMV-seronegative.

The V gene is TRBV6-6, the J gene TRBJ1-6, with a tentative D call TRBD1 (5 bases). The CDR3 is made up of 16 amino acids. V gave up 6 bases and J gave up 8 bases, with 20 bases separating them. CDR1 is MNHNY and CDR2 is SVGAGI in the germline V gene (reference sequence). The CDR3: CASSKGGVGGYSPLHF. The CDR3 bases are TGTGCCAGCAGCAAGGGAGGCGTGGGGGGTTATTCACCCCTCCACTTT.

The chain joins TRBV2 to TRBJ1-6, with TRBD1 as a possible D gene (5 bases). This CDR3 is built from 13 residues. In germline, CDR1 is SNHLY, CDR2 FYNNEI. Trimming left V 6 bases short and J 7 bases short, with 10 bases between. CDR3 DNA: TGTGCCAGCAGGGAGGGGTTAAATTCACCCCTCCACTTT. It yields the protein CASREGLNSPLHF.

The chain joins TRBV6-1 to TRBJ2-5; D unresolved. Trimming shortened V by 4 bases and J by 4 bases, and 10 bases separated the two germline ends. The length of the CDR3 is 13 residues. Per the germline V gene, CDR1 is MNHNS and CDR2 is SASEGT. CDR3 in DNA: TGTGCCAGCAGTGCCGATACTTCAGAGACCCAGTACTTC. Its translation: CASSADTSETQYF.

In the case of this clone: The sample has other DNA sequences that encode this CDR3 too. For the CDR3, the DNA is TGTGCCAGCAGCCGCGACAGGTCCCAAGAGACCCAGTACTTC. It codes for CASSRDRSQETQYF. The chain has TRBV5-4 and TRBJ2-5; D possibly corresponds to TRBD1 (6 bases). V lost 4 bases and J lost 1, with 11 bases in between. Germline V gives CDR1 SGHNT, CDR2 YYREEE (reference sequence). The CDR3 is 14 amino acids.

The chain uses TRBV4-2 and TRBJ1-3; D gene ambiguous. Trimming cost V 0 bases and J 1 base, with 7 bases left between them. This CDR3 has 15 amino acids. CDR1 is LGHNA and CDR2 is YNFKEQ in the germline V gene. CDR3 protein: CASSQERGSGNTIYF. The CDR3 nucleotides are TGTGCCAGCAGCCAAGAACGGGGTTCTGGAAACACCATATATTTT.

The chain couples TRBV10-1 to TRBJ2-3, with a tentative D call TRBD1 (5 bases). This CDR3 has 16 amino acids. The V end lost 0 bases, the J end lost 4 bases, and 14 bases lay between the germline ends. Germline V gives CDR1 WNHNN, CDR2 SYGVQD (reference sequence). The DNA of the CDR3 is TGCGCCAGCAGTGAGTCCTCTTATCAGGGCGCAGATACGCAGTATTTT. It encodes CASSESSYQGADTQYF.

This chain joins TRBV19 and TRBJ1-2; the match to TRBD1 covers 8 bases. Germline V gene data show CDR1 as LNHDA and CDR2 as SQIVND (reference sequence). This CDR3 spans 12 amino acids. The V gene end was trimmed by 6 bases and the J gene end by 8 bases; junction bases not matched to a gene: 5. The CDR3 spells CASRQTGEGYTF. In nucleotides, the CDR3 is TGTGCCAGTAGGCAGACAGGGGAAGGCTACACCTTC. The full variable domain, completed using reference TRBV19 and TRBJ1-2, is DGGITQSPKYLFRKEGQNVTLSCEQNLNHDAMYWYRQDPGQGLRLIYYSQIVNDFQKGDIAEGYSVSREKKESFPLTVTSAQKNPTAFYLCASRQTGEGYTFGSGTRLTVV.

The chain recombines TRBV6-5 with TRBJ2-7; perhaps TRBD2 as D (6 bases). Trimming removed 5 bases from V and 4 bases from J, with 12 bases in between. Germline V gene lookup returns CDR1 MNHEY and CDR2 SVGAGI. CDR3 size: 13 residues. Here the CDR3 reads CASSDQGTYEQYF. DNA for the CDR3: TGTGCCAGCAGTGACCAAGGGACTTACGAGCAGTACTTC.

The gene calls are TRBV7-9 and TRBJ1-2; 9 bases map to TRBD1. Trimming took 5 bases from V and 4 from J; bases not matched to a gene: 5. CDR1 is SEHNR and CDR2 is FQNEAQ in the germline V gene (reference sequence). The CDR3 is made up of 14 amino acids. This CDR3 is CASSGTGGAYGYTF. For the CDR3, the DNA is TGTGCCAGCAGCGGAACAGGGGGCGCCTATGGCTACACCTTC.

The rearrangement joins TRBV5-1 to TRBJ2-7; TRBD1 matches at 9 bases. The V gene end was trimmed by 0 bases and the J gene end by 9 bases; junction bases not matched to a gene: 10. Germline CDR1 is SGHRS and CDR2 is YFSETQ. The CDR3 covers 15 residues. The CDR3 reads CASSLGGTGNRGQYF. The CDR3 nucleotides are TGCGCCAGCAGCTTGGGAGGGACAGGGAACCGGGGGCAGTACTTC.

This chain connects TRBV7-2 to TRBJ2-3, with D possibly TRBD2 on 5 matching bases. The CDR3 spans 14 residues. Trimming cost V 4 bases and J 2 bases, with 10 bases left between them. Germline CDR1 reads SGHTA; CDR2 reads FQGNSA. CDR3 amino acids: CASSSGLITDTQYF. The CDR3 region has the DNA TGTGCCAGCAGCTCCGGACTTATCACAGATACGCAGTATTTT.

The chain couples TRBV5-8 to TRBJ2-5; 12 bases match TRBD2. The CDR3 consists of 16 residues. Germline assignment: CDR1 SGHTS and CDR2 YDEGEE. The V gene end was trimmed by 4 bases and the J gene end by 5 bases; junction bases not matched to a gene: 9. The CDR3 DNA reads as TGTGCCAGCAGCCCCGGACTAGCGGGGACGGAGGAGACCCAGTACTTC. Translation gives CASSPGLAGTEETQYF.

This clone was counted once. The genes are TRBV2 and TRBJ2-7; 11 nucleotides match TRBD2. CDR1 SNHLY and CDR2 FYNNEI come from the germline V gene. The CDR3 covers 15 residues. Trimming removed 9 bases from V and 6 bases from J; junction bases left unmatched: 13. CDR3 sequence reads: CASKPGLADLAEQYF. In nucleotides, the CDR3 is TGTGCCAGTAAGCCGGGACTAGCGGACCTCGCCGAGCAGTACTTC.